The 26 T cell receptor beta chains reported below all come from one sample, sequenced in a study of blood T cell repertoires in COVID-19. Produced via immunoSEQ multiplex PCR; TCRdb's table is partial and in-frame only. This sample has almost 400,000 clones; 87% occur once, and the top ten carry 2.3%. The sequenced material came from peripheral blood. These receptors were obtained from a woman in her fifties or sixties with COVID-19, enrolled during active disease.

This clone was counted once. This chain uses TRBV5-4 with TRBJ2-4; TRBD2 aligns across 11 bases. The V gene's germline CDR1 is SGHNT and CDR2 YYREEE (reference sequence). The CDR3 covers 16 residues. Trimming removed 4 bases from V and 4 bases from J; junction bases left unmatched: 7. CDR3 residues: CASSPKLAGGKNIQYF. The CDR3 coding sequence is TGTGCCAGCAGCCCCAAGCTAGCGGGGGGTAAAAACATTCAGTACTTC.

J is TRBJ1-2 and V is TRBV27; 7 bases agree with TRBD1. Germline CDR1 reads MNHEY; CDR2 reads SMNVEV (reference sequence). V shed 2 bases, J shed 2 bases, and the junction held 8 bases outside the gene matches. The length of the CDR3 is 16 residues. CDR3 DNA sequence: TGTGCCAGCAGTTTAGAGGGGGCCCACGTCAACTATGGCTACACCTTC. This codes for CASSLEGAHVNYGYTF.

V and J are TRBV15 and TRBJ2-7, with unresolved D. Germline values: CDR1 LNHNV, CDR2 YYDKDF (reference sequence). CDR3 length: 12 residues. The V gene lost 1 base and the J gene lost 3 bases, with 4 bases spanning the gap. CDR3 nucleotides: TGTGCCACCAGCAGAGCCAACTACGAGCAGTACTTC. The encoded protein is CATSRANYEQYF.

The rearrangement uses TRBV7-9 and TRBJ2-5; the D gene is possibly TRBD2 (6 bases). The length of the CDR3 is 14 residues. Trimming took 2 bases from V and 5 from J, leaving 12 bases between them. Germline CDR1 reads SEHNR; CDR2 reads FQNEAQ (reference sequence). CDR3 residues: CASSLSGRGETQYF. The CDR3 nucleotides are TGTGCCAGCAGCTTATCCGGGAGAGGGGAGACCCAGTACTTC.

This clone was seen only a few times. The rearrangement uses TRBV19 and TRBJ2-7; possible D gene TRBD1, 6 bases. With 4 bases removed from V and 1 base from J, the gap between germline ends came to 8 bases. Germline values: CDR1 LNHDA, CDR2 SQIVND (reference sequence). The CDR3 loop spans 13 amino acids. The CDR3 protein is CASSRTVSYEQYF. The CDR3 region has the DNA TGTGCCAGTAGTAGGACAGTATCCTACGAGCAGTACTTC.

The DNA of the CDR3 is TGTGCCTTGGGGGGTCGTCAGAACACTGAAGCTTTCTTT. Protein sequence: CALGGRQNTEAFF. The rearrangement joins TRBV2 to TRBJ1-1; possibly TRBD1 for D (5 bases). This CDR3 spans 13 amino acids. V shed 11 bases and J shed 1 base, with 14 bases lying between them. Per germline, CDR1 SNHLY and CDR2 FYNNEI.

This chain joins TRBV24-1 and TRBJ1-5; 8 positions match TRBD1. The CDR3 has 16 residues. Germline CDR1 reads KGHDR; CDR2 reads SFDVKD. V lost 4 bases to trimming and J lost 1 base; unmatched junction nucleotides: 5. The CDR3 DNA sequence: TGTGCCACCAGTGACACGACAGGGGACAGCAATCAGCCCCAGCATTTT. This translates into CATSDTTGDSNQPQHF.

The chain carries TRBV5-1 and TRBJ1-4; no clear D gene. V was clipped by 4 bases and J by 0 bases, with 13 bases between them. The germline CDR1 and CDR2 sequences are SGHRS and YFSETQ. The CDR3 is 16 residues long. CDR3 in DNA: TGCGCCAGCAGCGGAGGGATCACGGCAACTAATGAAAAACTGTTTTTT. Encoded protein: CASSGGITATNEKLFF.

The J gene is TRBJ1-3, the V gene TRBV5-1; D remains unclear. Germline V gene lookup returns CDR1 SGHRS and CDR2 YFSETQ. Trimming left V 0 bases short and J 0 bases short, with 7 bases between. The CDR3 loop spans 15 amino acids. The chain's CDR3 is CASSLDSTSGNTIYF. The CDR3 DNA sequence: TGCGCCAGCAGCTTGGACAGCACCTCTGGAAACACCATATATTTT.

V gene TRBV12-3 or TRBV12-4 combines with J gene TRBJ1-1, with D hard to call. This CDR3 comprises 13 residues. V lost 6 bases and J lost 5, with 13 bases in between. This chain's CDR3 is CASRNNGGTEAFF. As DNA, the CDR3 is TGTGCCAGCAGAAACAACGGAGGTACTGAAGCTTTCTTT.

The V gene is TRBV12-5, the J gene TRBJ1-1; TRBD1 matches at 9 bases. CDR1 and CDR2 (germline): LGHNT, FRNRAP. The trim removed 7 bases at V and 2 bases at J, leaving 8 bases unmatched. The CDR3 has 15 amino acids. CDR3 residues: CASARGQGFNTEAFF. CDR3 nucleotides: TGTGCTAGTGCCCGAGGACAGGGGTTCAACACTGAAGCTTTCTTT.

The V call is TRBV7-9, the J call TRBJ1-2; 7 positions match TRBD1. CDR3 length: 16 amino acids. The V and J ends lost 5 bases and 2 bases, in that order; junction bases with no gene match: 11. CDR1 is SEHNR, CDR2 FQNEAQ, per germline (reference sequence). The CDR3 nucleotides are TGTGCCAGCAGCGGTTCGACAGGGTTGGCGAACTATGGCTACACCTTC. It is translated as CASSGSTGLANYGYTF.

CDR3 residues: CASSFGDSNTGELFF. The CDR3 nucleotides are TGTGCCAGCAGTTTCGGGGACAGTAACACCGGGGAGCTGTTTTTT. The chain uses TRBV6-5 and TRBJ2-2; 7 bases match TRBD1. Per the germline V gene, CDR1 is MNHEY and CDR2 is SVGAGI. With V trimmed by 4 bases and J by 2 bases, 4 bases remained unmatched. The CDR3 is 15 amino acids.

This clone was counted a single time. The rearrangement links TRBV2 to TRBJ2-7; 7 bases are shared with TRBD1. The CDR3 has 12 residues. Germline CDR1 SNHLY, CDR2 FYNNEI. The CDR3 nucleotides are TGTGTCACGGGACAGAACACCTACGAGCAGTACTTC. Amino acid sequence: CVTGQNTYEQYF.

This clone has more than one count but fewer than ten. The genes are TRBV11-2 and TRBJ2-3, with TRBD1 as a possible D gene (7 bases). Germline V gene data show CDR1 as SGHAT and CDR2 as FQNNGV. This CDR3 spans 11 amino acids. Trimming removed 5 bases at V and 9 bases at J, with 9 bases between. The CDR3 here is CASSPGGTQYF. CDR3 bases: TGTGCCAGCAGCCCAGGGGGGACGCAGTATTTT.

The chain has TRBV29-1 and TRBJ1-1; 9 positions match TRBD1. J lost 2 bases, V lost 6 bases, and 7 bases had no gene match. Germline CDR1 is SQVTM and CDR2 is ANQGSEA. CDR3 length: 14 residues. Here the CDR3 DNA reads TGCAGCGTCTTAAACACAGGGGGCAACACTGAAGCTTTCTTT. Its translation: CSVLNTGGNTEAFF.

This clone came up a few times. The V gene is TRBV28, the J gene TRBJ1-5; 8 nucleotides line up with TRBD1. This CDR3 is 15 amino acids long. The J segment lost 2 bases and the V segment lost 7 bases, leaving 7 bases of the junction unmatched. CDR1 is MDHEN, CDR2 SYDVKM, per germline. The CDR3 region has the DNA TGTGCCAGCACCATCTCAGGGGGCGGCAATCAGCCCCAGCATTTT. As protein: CASTISGGGNQPQHF.

Only one count was recorded for this clone. The gene calls are TRBV28 and TRBJ2-7, with D possibly matching TRBD1 (5 bases). CDR1 is MDHEN and CDR2 is SYDVKM in the germline V gene. Trimming took off 1 base at V and 2 bases at J, with 9 bases between the two ends. The CDR3 covers 14 residues. The CDR3 protein is CASSLLGVTYEQYF. CDR3 coding DNA: TGTGCCAGCAGTTTATTAGGGGTAACCTACGAGCAGTACTTC.

The V gene is TRBV5-1, the J gene TRBJ2-3; 10 nucleotides agree with TRBD2. This CDR3 has 17 amino acids. CDR1 and CDR2 from the germline V gene are SGHRS and YFSETQ. V shed 0 bases and J 4 bases; nucleotides not matched to a gene: 8. CDR3 sequence (DNA): TGCGCCAGCAGCTTGGATCCCAGCGGGGGGGACGCAGATACGCAGTATTTT. This translates into CASSLDPSGGDADTQYF. The complete variable domain, with remaining parts taken from reference TRBV5-1 and TRBJ2-3, reads KAGVTQTPRYLIKTRGQQVTLSCSPISGHRSVSWYQQTPGQGLQFLFEYFSETQRNKGNFPGRFSGRQFSNSRSEMNVSTLELGDSALYLCASSLDPSGGDADTQYFGPGTRLTVL.

The V gene is TRBV19, the J gene TRBJ1-2; perhaps TRBD1 as D (6 bases). Trimming pared 4 bases from V and 0 bases from J, leaving 15 bases between. Germline CDR1 is LNHDA and CDR2 is SQIVND (reference sequence). The CDR3 consists of 16 residues. The CDR3, as DNA: TGTGCCAGTAGTACCCTAGACAGGACCTCTAACTATGGCTACACCTTC. Translated, it gives CASSTLDRTSNYGYTF.

The chain combines TRBV5-6 with TRBJ2-7; no clear D gene. CDR1 is SGHDT and CDR2 is YYEEEE in the germline V gene. The CDR3 has 13 residues. V was trimmed by 0 bases and J by 2 bases, leaving 6 bases between them. The CDR3 nucleotides are TGTGCCAGCAGCTTGGGGCTGCCCTACGAGCAGTACTTC. Protein product: CASSLGLPYEQYF.

V and J are TRBV5-1 and TRBJ2-7; 8 bases are shared with TRBD1. Germline CDR1 SGHRS, CDR2 YFSETQ. CDR3 length: 14 residues. The trim removed 4 bases at V and 6 bases at J, leaving 9 bases unmatched. The CDR3 nucleotides read TGCGCCAGCAGCGACCCTGCAGGGGGCCGCGAGCAGTACTTC. Amino acids: CASSDPAGGREQYF.

CDR3 coding DNA: TGTGCCAGCAGCTTGGCCAGGGCCAGCAATCAGCCCCAGCATTTT. This codes for CASSLARASNQPQHF. The chain joins TRBV5-8 to TRBJ1-5; the D gene is possibly TRBD1 (5 bases). V gave up 0 bases and J gave up 1 base, with 8 bases separating them. CDR1 and CDR2 from the germline V gene are SGHTS and YDEGEE. The CDR3 spans 15 residues.

This chain uses TRBV5-1 with TRBJ1-5; the match to TRBD1 covers 7 bases. With 4 bases clipped from V and 2 bases from J, the junction kept 6 bases outside the gene matches. The CDR3 extends over 15 amino acids. Per germline, CDR1 SGHRS and CDR2 YFSETQ. CDR3 in DNA: TGCGCCAGCAGCCCGACAGGGAGTGGCAATCAGCCCCAGCATTTT. As protein: CASSPTGSGNQPQHF.

This chain links TRBV6-1 with TRBJ2-2; D ambiguous. Germline-derived CDR1 and CDR2 are MNHNS and SASEGT. The CDR3 is 14 residues long. The V gene lost 3 bases and the J gene lost 4 bases, with 9 bases spanning the gap. The CDR3 DNA sequence: TGTGCCAGCAGTGACACCTCGGGCACCGGGGAGCTGTTTTTT. Translating it yields CASSDTSGTGELFF.

The chain links TRBV7-3 to TRBJ2-1; perhaps TRBD2 as D (8 bases). The germline gives CDR1 SGHTA, CDR2 FQGTGA. This CDR3 is 14 amino acids long. The V and J ends lost 5 bases and 10 bases respectively, with 18 bases between them. The CDR3 protein is CASSPGQPGGEQFF. The CDR3 nucleotides are TGTGCCAGCAGCCCGGGACAGCCGGGGGGGGAGCAGTTCTTC.